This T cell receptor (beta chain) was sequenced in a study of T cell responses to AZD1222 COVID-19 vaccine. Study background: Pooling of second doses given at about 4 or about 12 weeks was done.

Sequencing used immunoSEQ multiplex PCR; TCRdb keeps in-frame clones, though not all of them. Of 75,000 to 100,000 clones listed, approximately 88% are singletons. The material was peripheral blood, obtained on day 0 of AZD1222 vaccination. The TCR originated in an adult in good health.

CDR3: CASSQARQPNTEAFF. Here the CDR3 DNA reads TGTGCCAGCTCACAGGCGAGACAGCCGAACACTGAAGCTTTCTTT. V usage is TRBV18 and J usage is TRBJ1-1, with D possibly matching TRBD1 (5 bases). In germline, CDR1 is KGHSH, CDR2 LQKENI. V lost 4 bases and J lost 1, with 13 bases in between. The CDR3 is 15 residues long.